This TCR beta chain comes out of a study of early T cells in non-severe SARS-CoV-2 infection (dated by TCRdb to the early 2020s). For context, the study as a whole: Bulk RNA from unsorted whole blood was used for TCR sequencing, so alpha and beta chains could not be paired.

The germline V gene yields ENHRY for CDR1 and SYGVKD for CDR2. Between the V and J ends, shortened by 6 bases and 2 bases respectively, the junction contains 14 bases. From cysteine to phenylalanine, the CDR3 is 15 amino acids long. Only the CDR3 DNA stays, 45 bases, in frame from base 1. Library generation was performed with 5' RACE. Sequencing relied on a NextSeq 500. In the TCR library protocol, unique molecular identifiers were attached to individual cDNA molecules to correct for PCR bias and sequencing error. TCR alpha and beta chains were both sequenced, and the abundances of alpha and beta sequences in each sample were closely correlated with each other. Under the source paper's analysis protocol: Decombinator V4 was used to perform V gene, J gene and CDR3 annotation of TCR sequences. Expanded TCRs were defined as changing significantly between any two time points under a Poisson model with p below 0.0001. TCR abundances were normalised to the total number of TCRs sequenced per sample and expressed as counts per million. TRAV1-2 paired with TRAJ12, TRAJ20 or TRAJ33 defined MAIT TCRs, while TRAV10 paired with TRAJ18 defined iNKT TCRs. VDJdb, accessed 1 November 2021, was searched for CMV, EBV and SARS-CoV-2 annotated TCRs, excluding TCRs annotated for multiple antigens. The public reads were run again by TCRdb, first through fastp at Q25 and then through MiXCR, and only productive beta chains were kept. One record per CDR3 amino acid sequence lists the most common genes and DNA. It is TCRdb's table, rather than the study itself, that gives the V and J calls and clone size. The sample contains roughly 60,000 distinct CDR3 sequences, over 5% of them found a single time. The ten largest account for approximately 6.3% of the sample.

The study was a case-control design nested within a healthcare worker cohort in London, UK, with weekly nasopharyngeal swab PCR tests and blood sampling. Healthcare workers were enrolled in the week of the UK lockdown, from 23 to 31 March 2020, and were followed every week for up to roughly 16 weeks. This clonotype was observed at least ten times. Its antigen specificity is not known. No base-level quality is on record; no much larger clone is a single base apart. General findings and caveats noted by the study authors: Matching against VDJdb was skewed toward anti-spike CD8 responses, likely underestimated virus-specific expansions, and missed private and CD4 specificities.

The chain employs TRBV10-3 and TRBJ2-1; TRBD1 is a weak D gene call, 5 bases matching. This clonotype originated in an adult who was a healthcare worker with PCR-confirmed SARS-CoV-2 infection or an uninfected control (not recorded which). Sequences were obtained from whole blood. The CDR3 protein sequence reads: CAIRDGRVTYNEQFF. The DNA sequence is given as TGTGCCATCAGGGATGGCAGGGTCACCTACAATGAGCAGTTCTTC.